This T cell receptor beta chain was captured by sequencing in a study of blood T cell repertoires in COVID-19. Study-wide background: Donors in the United States, Italy and Spain gave samples during acute or convalescent COVID-19.

The germline V gene encodes CDR1 SEHNR and CDR2 FQNEAQ (reference sequence). The V end was cut by 4 bases, the J end by 5 bases, with 14 bases between. The CDR3 has 14 amino acids. Per the authors' pipeline: From reference gene primer amplification, estimates of nucleated cell counts were derived. The repertoire was sequenced with immunoSEQ multiplex PCR; TCRdb's copy has only in-frame clones and lacks some. V, J and clone size were drawn from that table, and D and trimming were deduced from the DNA. The profile shows just over 650,000 clones, 90% of them singletons. V is TRBV7-9 and J is TRBJ1-2; D may be TRBD1 (5 bases). This clonotype originated in a young woman with acute or convalescent COVID-19. Sequencing input: peripheral blood. The CDR3 is CASSWEGLGYGYTF. Here the CDR3 DNA reads TGTGCCAGCAGCTGGGAGGGGCTCGGGTATGGCTACACCTTC.